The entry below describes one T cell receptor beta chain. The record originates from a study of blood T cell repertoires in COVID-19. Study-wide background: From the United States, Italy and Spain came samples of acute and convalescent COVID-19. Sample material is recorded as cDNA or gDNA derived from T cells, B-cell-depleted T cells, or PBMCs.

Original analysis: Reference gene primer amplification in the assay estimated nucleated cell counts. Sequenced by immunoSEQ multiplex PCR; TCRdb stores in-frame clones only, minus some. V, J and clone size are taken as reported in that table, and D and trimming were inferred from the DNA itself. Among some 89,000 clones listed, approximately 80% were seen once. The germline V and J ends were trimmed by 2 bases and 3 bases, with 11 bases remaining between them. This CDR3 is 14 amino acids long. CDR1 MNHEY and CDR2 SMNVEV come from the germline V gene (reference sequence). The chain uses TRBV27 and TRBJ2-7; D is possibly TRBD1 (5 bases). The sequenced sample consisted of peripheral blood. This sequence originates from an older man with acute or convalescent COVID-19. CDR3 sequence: CASSLGQGFYEQYF. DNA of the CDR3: TGTGCCAGCAGTTTAGGTCAGGGTTTCTACGAGCAGTACTTC.